This entry describes one T cell receptor beta chain. Its specific antigen is unknown. The library was generated by the immunoSEQ multiplex PCR assay. A mixture of 60 forward primers for TCR Vbeta segments and 13 reverse primers for TCR Jbeta segments was used in the multiplex PCR. A multiplex PCR assay on genomic DNA amplified the CDR3 region of rearranged TCR beta genes. On the Illumina HiSeq System, the amplified TCR beta libraries were sequenced as 87-base-pair reads. The original pipeline was this. A later analysis counted some 74 million unique TCR beta chains across the 666 repertoires, and some 11 million of these chains were shared by at least two donors. Raw reads were error-corrected and collapsed into unique sequences with a nearest-neighbor algorithm that merged closely related sequences to remove PCR and sequencing errors. CDR3 sequences were aligned to IMGT reference sequences to assign V, D and J gene segments. For a sequence to be retained, at least a six-nucleotide match to both a V gene segment and a J gene segment was required. Rearrangements were classified as productive when the CDR3 lacked stop codons and remained in frame with V and J, and all other rearrangements were classified as non-productive. CDR3 was defined by IMGT convention, running from the second conserved V-encoded cysteine to the conserved J-encoded phenylalanine. The earlier analysis of some 600 of the donors excluded sequences that lacked an unambiguous match to a single V gene segment. An earlier analysis of 587 of the donors classified V segments as functional when productive rearrangements were above 56.7% and as segregating when the standard deviation between donors was above 5%. A statistical classification framework was built for diagnosing cytomegalovirus status from the catalog of TCR beta chain sequences. V and J gene assignment, in a later analysis, came from comparing TCR nucleotide sequences with IMGT/GENE-DB human TR gene sequences. The TCRdist pipeline was used in a later analysis to assign CDR3 sequences and most-parsimonious VDJ recombination scenarios. In a later analysis, each TCR beta chain was defined by its CDR3 amino acid sequence together with its V-gene family, and reads lacking a unique V-gene family were excluded. As a way to deal with suspected cross-contamination and a sequencing artifact, a later analysis dropped roughly 620 nucleotide sequences that were highly shared and had low generation probability. In a later analysis, a clonal expansion index for each public chain was calculated from normalized within-repertoire ranks of inferred template counts. In a later analysis, generation probabilities were computed with a VDJ recombination model fitted to out-of-frame rearrangements, and the resulting probabilities were checked against IGoR. In a later analysis, TCR-TCR, TCR-HLA and TCR-CMV co-occurrence was scored with hypergeometric tests, and a repertoire-size bias correction was applied to TCR pairs. A later analysis estimated false discovery rates by permuting HLA or CMV assignments 20 times. In a later analysis, co-occurring TCRs were grouped with DBSCAN, and TCRdist sequence similarity was added when clustering was performed within HLA-allele-positive subsets. Repertoires with fewer than 30,000 or more than 120,000 public chains, plus five repertoires with anomalous nucleotide sharing, were excluded from co-occurrence clustering. The clones in this table, taken by TCRdb from immuneACCESS, are in-frame only. Not every clone is retained; where verified, under half of the shortfall comes from an unresolved V gene, and the cause of the rest is unknown. That table supplies the V and J calls and clone size; D and trimming were determined from the DNA. The sample table includes approximately 120,000 clones. Jointly, the top ten make up more than 0.9% of the sample.

The data were obtained in a study of cytomegalovirus exposure and HLA in healthy donors (dated by TCRdb to about 2017). With regard to the full study: In an earlier analysis of fewer than 750 of the donors, 250 to 350 Gb of sequence data and 95 million to 130 million unique TCR beta sequences from 150 million to 200 million T cells were reported. An early release covering roughly 640 HLA-typed donors comprised about 300 gigabases of sequencing data and around 80 million unique TCR sequences. Of the 300 to 500 genotyped donors, 65% to 90% were placed in the genetic ancestry cluster associated with self-reported Caucasian donors. The study was designed to test whether signatures of past pathogen exposure could be identified by cataloging public T cell receptors. The study profiled the T cell repertoires of under 850 subjects by immunosequencing and related them to cytomegalovirus serostatus. In addition to the first cohort of several hundred subjects, a separate validation cohort of approximately 120 different subjects was used. High-throughput TCR immunosequencing, statistical association of individual TCRs with disease status, and machine learning were combined to predict cytomegalovirus infection status. A later analysis re-examined previously published TCR beta repertoires from more than 650 donors and added high-resolution HLA genotyping to investigate patterns of TCR occurrence. In the later analysis, no new phenotypic data were used to find candidate immune exposures; instead, reliance was placed on TCR beta sequences and their occurrence across donors. To decide whether each TCR beta V gene segment behaved as functional or pseudogenic, an earlier analysis of some 570 of the donors relied on high-throughput TCR beta sequencing. Donor age, sex, ethnicity and CMV serostatus were collected together with the repertoire data. Genome-wide SNP genotypes for about 55% of the roughly 670 donors were used in a later genetic analysis, which treated that subset as a discovery cohort. All discovery cohort repertoires had been generated on a single sequencing platform. HLA typing included class I and class II loci at four-digit resolution. Typing coverage differed by locus: A, B, C, DRB1 and DQB1 were typed in roughly 629-640 donors, DQA1 in roughly 510, DPA1 in 600 to 610, and DPB1 in approximately 450. Five DR-DQ haplotypes were handled as single units for association and clustering, since linkage in the cohort was strong. On average, roughly 240,000 unique TCR beta nucleotide sequences were sequenced per donor among a few hundred genotyped donors of the cohort, with around 19% of those sequences being non-productive. What the work shows at the level of the full study, not this receptor alone: Strong co-occurrence of HLA alleles, especially DR and DQ, made assigning TCR associations to individual alleles difficult. Cytomegalovirus status was reported to be diagnosed by the classifier with high specificity and sensitivity in both the original and validation cohorts. In a later analysis, some 18,000 TCR beta sequences were associated with specific HLA alleles at a false discovery rate of 0.05. A group of highly shared sequence variants was considered likely to be a technical artifact of the sequencing pipeline. Because HLA typing was missing for some donors at each locus, association tests included only the typed subset. Linkage disequilibrium might explain the correlated functional status among segregating V segments, but an unknown experimental factor could not be ruled out. According to a later analysis, TCR association rates differed among HLA loci, with DRB1 alleles showing the most associated TCRs and HLA-C alleles showing the fewest. Most TCR sequences were seen in very few donors, while some public TCRs were found in many individuals. The authors suggested that the approach could potentially be extended to other disease states and immunological phenotypes. A later genetic analysis associated a missense DCLRE1C variant with V-gene and J-gene trimming of TCR beta chains, and an independent cohort replicated the association. Broadly in line with IMGT annotations, most TCR beta V segments showed up in productive rearrangements about 90% or about 30% of the time in an earlier analysis of several hundred of the donors. A further reported finding was that TCR beta sequences accurately predicted the HLA-A and HLA-B alleles for most subjects in the first cohort. In a later analysis, most CMV-associated TCR beta chains were found to appear HLA-restricted, with HLA associations seemingly driven largely by CMV exposure. In the study, approximately 160 TCR beta chains were listed as associated with cytomegalovirus. According to a later analysis, parvovirus B19, influenza, CMV and Epstein-Barr virus appeared linked to several top co-occurrence clusters. For the cohort, immune exposure information was limited to CMV serostatus. A few of the identified cytomegalovirus-associated TCR beta chains were confirmed in vitro to be specific for cytomegalovirus antigens. Roughly 15 rarely observed V segments, including chromosome 9 orphons, were excluded from the earlier analysis of approximately 500 of the donors because counts were too low. Because the 87-base-pair reads could not distinguish some IMGT-functional V segments, including TRBV6-2 and TRBV6-3, those segments were excluded. Only TCR beta chains were sequenced in this cohort, and the absence of alpha or paired-chain data limited detectable features. In a later analysis, HLA-associated TCR beta chains were found to be more clonally expanded and to have lower generation probabilities than equally common non-associated chains. Compared with the approximately 600-donor mean, donors in an Asian-associated ancestry cluster had fewer N-insertions in productive TCRs, according to a later genetic analysis. The presence/absence analyses assumed that sequencing depth was roughly uniform across donors, and that assumption may not be true.

Taken from cysteine to phenylalanine, the CDR3 has 16 residues. The read is trimmed to its CDR3 DNA, 48 bases read in frame from base 1. The germline V gene encodes CDR1 LNHDA and CDR2 SQIVND (reference sequence). Germline trimming: 6 bases from V, 2 bases from J; junction bases outside gene matches: 8. The cohort consisted of fewer than 700 healthy bone marrow donors. All cohort members were sampled while nominally healthy, although unrecorded immune exposures were likely present. The donor tested CMV seronegative and was one of the 352 seronegative cohort members. Every donor gave a peripheral blood sample, and the peripheral blood mononuclear cells from that sample were used for TCR beta sequencing. The Qiagen DNeasy Blood Extraction Kit was used to extract genomic DNA from the blood cell samples.

The sample consisted of PBMCs. The rearranged segments are TRBV19 and TRBJ2-2; 8 bases in the junction line up with TRBD1. The clonotype was recovered from a man aged 18 to 29 in good health and CMV-seronegative. The nucleotides are TGTGCCAGTAGCATCAGGGGGCAGTCAAACACCGGGGAGCTGTTTTTT. This is translated as CASSIRGQSNTGELFF.